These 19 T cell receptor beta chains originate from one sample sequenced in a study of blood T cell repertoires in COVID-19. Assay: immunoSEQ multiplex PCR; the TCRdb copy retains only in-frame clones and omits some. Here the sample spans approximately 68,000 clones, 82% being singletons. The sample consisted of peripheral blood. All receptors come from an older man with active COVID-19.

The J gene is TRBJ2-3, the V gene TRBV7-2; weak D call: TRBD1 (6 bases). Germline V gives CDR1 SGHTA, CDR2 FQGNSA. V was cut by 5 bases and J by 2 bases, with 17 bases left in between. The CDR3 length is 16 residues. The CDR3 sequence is CASSKQTGFLTDTQYF. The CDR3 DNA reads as TGTGCCAGCAGCAAACAGACAGGATTCCTCACAGATACGCAGTATTTT.

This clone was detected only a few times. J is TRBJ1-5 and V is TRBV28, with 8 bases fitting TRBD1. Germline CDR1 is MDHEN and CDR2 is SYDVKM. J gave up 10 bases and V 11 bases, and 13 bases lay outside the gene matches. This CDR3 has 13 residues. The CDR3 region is CAPRTGYFKPQHF. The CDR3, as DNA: TGTGCCCCAAGGACAGGGTATTTCAAACCCCAGCATTTT.

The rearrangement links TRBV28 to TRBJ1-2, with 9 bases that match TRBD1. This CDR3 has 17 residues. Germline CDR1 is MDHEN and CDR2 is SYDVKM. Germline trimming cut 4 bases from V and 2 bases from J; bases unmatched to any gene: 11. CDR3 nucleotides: TGTGCCAGCAGTTCCTCGGGACAGGGTATGAGGAACTATGGCTACACCTTC. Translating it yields CASSSSGQGMRNYGYTF.

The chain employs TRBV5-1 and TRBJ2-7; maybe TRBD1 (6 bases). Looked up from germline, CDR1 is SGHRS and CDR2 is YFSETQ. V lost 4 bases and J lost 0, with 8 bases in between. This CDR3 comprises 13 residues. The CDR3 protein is CASSKDSSYEQYF. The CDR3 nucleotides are TGCGCCAGCAGCAAGGACAGCTCCTACGAGCAGTACTTC.

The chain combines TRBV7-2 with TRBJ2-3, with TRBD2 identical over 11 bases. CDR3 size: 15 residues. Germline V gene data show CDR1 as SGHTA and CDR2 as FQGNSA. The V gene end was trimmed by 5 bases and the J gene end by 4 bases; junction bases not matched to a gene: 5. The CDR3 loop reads CASSILAGAPDTQYF. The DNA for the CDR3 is TGTGCCAGCAGCATACTAGCGGGAGCACCAGATACGCAGTATTTT.

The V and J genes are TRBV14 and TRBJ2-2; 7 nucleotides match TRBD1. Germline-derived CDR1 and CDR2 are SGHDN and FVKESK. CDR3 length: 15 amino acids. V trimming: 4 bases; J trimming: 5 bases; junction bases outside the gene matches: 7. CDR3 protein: CASSPTTGSTGELFF. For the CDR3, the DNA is TGTGCCAGCAGCCCGACGACAGGGTCGACCGGGGAGCTGTTTTTT.

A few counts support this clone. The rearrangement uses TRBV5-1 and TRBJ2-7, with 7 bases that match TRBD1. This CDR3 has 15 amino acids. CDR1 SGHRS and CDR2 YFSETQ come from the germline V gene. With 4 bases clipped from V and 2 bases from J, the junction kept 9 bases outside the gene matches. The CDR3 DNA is TGCGCCAGCAGCAACCTCCGGGACAGCCCCTACGAGCAGTACTTC. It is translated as CASSNLRDSPYEQYF. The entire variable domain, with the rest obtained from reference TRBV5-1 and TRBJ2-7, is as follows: KAGVTQTPRYLIKTRGQQVTLSCSPISGHRSVSWYQQTPGQGLQFLFEYFSETQRNKGNFPGRFSGRQFSNSRSEMNVSTLELGDSALYLCASSNLRDSPYEQYFGPGTRLTVT.

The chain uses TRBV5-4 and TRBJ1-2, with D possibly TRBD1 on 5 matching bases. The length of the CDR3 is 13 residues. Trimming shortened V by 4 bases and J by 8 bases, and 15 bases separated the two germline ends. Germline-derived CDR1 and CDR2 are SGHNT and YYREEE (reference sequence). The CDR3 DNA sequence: TGTGCCAGCAGCCGGCGGGGGGATGAGGGCTACACCTTC. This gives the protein CASSRRGDEGYTF.

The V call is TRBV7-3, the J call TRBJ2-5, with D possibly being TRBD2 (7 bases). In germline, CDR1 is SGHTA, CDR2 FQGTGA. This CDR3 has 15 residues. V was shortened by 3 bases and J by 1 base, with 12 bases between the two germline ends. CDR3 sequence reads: CASSFSGGPQETQYF. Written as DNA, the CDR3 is TGTGCCAGCAGCTTCTCGGGGGGCCCCCAAGAGACCCAGTACTTC.

Here the CDR3 DNA reads TGCGCCAGCAGCTGGACAGGGGGAACCTACGAGCAGTACTTC. Translation gives CASSWTGGTYEQYF. The chain is built from TRBV5-1 and TRBJ2-7; 10 bases line up with TRBD1. Germline V lookup: CDR1 SGHRS, CDR2 YFSETQ. Trimming at V came to 3 bases and at J to 2 bases, leaving 2 bases not matched to a gene. This CDR3 has 14 amino acids.

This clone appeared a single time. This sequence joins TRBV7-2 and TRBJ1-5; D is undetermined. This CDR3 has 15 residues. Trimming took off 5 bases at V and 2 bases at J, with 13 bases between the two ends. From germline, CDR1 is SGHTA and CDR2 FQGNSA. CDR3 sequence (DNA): TGTGCCAGCAGCCCCGGCGGGGTGGGCAATCAGCCCCAGCATTTT. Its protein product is CASSPGGVGNQPQHF.

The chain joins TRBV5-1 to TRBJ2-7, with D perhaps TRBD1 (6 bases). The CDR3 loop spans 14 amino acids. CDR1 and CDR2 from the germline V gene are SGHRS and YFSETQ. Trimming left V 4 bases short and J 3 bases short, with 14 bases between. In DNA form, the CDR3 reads TGCGCCAGCAGCGTGGACAGTAAAGTCTACGAGCAGTACTTC. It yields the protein CASSVDSKVYEQYF.

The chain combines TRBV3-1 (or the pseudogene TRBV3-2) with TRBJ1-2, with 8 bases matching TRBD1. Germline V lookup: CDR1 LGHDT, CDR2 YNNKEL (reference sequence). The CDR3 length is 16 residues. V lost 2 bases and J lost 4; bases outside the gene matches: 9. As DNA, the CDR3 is TGTGCCAGCAGCCAATCCAGGACAGGGACTCTCTATGGCTACACCTTC. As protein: CASSQSRTGTLYGYTF.

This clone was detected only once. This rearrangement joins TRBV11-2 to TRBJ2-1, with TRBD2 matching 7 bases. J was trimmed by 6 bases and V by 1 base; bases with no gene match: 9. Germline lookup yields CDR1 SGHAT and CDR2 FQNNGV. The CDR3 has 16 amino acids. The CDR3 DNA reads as TGTGCCAGCAGCTTAGGGGGGGGGACCCTGGGCAATGAGCAGTTCTTC. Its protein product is CASSLGGGTLGNEQFF. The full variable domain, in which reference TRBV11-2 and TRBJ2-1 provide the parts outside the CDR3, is EAGVAQSPRYKIIEKRQSVAFWCNPISGHATLYWYQQILGQGPKLLIQFQNNGVVDDSQLPKDRFSAERLKGVDSTLKIQPAKLEDSAVYLCASSLGGGTLGNEQFFGPGTRLTVL.

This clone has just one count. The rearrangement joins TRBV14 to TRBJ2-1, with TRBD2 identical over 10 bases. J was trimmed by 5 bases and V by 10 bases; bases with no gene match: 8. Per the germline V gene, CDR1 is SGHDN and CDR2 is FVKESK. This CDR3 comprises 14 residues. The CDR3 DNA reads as TGTGCCACCCGAGCTAGCGGGAGAAACAATGAGCAGTTCTTC. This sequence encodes CATRASGRNNEQFF.

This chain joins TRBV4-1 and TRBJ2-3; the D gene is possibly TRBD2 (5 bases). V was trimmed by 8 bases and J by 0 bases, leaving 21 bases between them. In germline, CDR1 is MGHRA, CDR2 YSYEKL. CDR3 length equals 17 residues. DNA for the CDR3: TGCGCCAGCCTCAAATACCCACTGGGCGGGAGCACAGATACGCAGTATTTT. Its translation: CASLKYPLGGSTDTQYF.

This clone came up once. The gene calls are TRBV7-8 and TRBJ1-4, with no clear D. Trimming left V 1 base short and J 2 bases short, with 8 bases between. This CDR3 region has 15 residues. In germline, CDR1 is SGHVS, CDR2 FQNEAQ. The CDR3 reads CASSLVGVTNEKLFF. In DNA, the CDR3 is TGTGCCAGCAGCTTAGTCGGGGTTACTAATGAAAAACTGTTTTTT.

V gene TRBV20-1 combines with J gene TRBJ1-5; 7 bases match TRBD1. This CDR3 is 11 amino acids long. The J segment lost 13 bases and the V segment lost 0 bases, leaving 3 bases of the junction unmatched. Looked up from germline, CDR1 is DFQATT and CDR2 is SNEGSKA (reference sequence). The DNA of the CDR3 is TGCAGTGCTAGAGATGACAGGGTGCAGCATTTT. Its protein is CSARDDRVQHF.

CDR3 DNA sequence: TGCGCCAGCAGCCAAGGGACTAGCAGGGGACAAAACATTCAGTACTTC. It specifies CASSQGTSRGQNIQYF. This chain joins TRBV4-1 and TRBJ2-4; 8 nucleotides match TRBD2. Per the germline V gene, CDR1 is MGHRA and CDR2 is YSYEKL. The CDR3 contains 16 residues. V was pared by 1 base and J by 5 bases, with 7 bases of the junction left unmatched.